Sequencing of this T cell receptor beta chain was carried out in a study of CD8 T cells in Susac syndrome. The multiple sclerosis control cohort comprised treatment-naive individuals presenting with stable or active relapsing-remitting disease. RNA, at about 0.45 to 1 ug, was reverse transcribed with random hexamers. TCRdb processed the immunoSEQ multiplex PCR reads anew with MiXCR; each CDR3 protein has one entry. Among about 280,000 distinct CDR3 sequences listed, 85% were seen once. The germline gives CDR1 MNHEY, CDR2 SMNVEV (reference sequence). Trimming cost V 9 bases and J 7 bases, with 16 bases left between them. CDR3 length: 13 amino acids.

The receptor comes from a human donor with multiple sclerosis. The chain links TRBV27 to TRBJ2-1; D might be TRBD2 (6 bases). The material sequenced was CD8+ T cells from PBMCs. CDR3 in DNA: TGTGCCAGTACTACGGGAGTACTTAATGAGCAGTTCTTC. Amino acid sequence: CASTTGVLNEQFF.